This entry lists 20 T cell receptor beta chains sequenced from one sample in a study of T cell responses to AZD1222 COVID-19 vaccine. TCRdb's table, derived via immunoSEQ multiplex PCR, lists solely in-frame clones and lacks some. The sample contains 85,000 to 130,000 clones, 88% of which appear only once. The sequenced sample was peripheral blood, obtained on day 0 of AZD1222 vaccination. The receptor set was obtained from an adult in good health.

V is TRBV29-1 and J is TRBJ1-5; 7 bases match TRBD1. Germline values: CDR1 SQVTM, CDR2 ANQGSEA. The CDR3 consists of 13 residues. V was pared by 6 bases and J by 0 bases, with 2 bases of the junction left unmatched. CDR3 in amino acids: CSVGQNSNQPQHF. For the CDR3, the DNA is TGCAGCGTGGGACAGAATAGCAATCAGCCCCAGCATTTT.

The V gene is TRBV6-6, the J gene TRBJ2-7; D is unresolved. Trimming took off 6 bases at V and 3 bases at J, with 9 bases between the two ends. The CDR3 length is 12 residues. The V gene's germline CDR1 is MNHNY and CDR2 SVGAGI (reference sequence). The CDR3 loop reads CASSINSYEQYF. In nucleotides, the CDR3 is TGTGCCAGCAGCATCAACAGCTACGAGCAGTACTTC.

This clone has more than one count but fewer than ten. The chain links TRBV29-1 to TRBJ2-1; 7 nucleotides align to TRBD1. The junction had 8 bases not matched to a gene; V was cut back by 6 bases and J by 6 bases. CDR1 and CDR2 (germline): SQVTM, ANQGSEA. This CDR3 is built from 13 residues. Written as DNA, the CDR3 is TGCAGCGTGTACCGGGACAGAATCAATGAGCAGTTCTTC. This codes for CSVYRDRINEQFF.

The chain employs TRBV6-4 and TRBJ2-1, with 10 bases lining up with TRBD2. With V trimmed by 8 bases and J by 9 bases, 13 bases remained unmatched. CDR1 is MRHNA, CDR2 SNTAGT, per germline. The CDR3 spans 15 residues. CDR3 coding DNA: TGTGCCAGCCAAATTGCTAGCGGGGGAGGGAGTGAGCAGTTCTTC. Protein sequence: CASQIASGGGSEQFF.

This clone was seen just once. CDR3 sequence reads: CASSPRSTEAFF. The CDR3 DNA reads TGTGCCAGCAGTCCCAGGAGCACTGAAGCTTTCTTT. The chain couples TRBV6-5 to TRBJ1-1, with D unresolved. This CDR3 is built from 12 residues. Germline assignment: CDR1 MNHEY and CDR2 SVGAGI. Between the trimmed V and J ends, which lost 5 bases and 4 bases, there was a span of 8 bases.

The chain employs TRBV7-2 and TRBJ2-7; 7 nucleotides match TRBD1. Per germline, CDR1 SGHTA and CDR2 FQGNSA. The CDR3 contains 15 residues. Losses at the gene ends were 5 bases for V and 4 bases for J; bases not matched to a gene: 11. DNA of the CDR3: TGTGCCAGCAGCACCCGACAGGGTGGGGTATACGAGCAGTACTTC. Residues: CASSTRQGGVYEQYF.

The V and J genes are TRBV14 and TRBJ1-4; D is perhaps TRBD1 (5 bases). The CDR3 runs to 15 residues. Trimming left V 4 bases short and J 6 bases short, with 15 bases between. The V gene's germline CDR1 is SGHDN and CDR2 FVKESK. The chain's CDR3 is CASSRQGTPYEKLFF. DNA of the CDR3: TGTGCCAGCAGCCGACAAGGGACGCCCTATGAAAAACTGTTTTTT. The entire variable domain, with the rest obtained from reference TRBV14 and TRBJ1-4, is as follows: EAGVTQFPSHSVIEKGQTVTLRCDPISGHDNLYWYRRVMGKEIKFLLHFVKESKQDESGMPNNRFLAERTGGTYSTLKVQPAELEDSGVYFCASSRQGTPYEKLFFGSGTQLSVL.

The CDR3 nucleotides are TGTGCCAGCAGTGAAGGGTCGGGAGTTCCCAAAACGTATGGCTACACCTTC. Residues: CASSEGSGVPKTYGYTF. The chain combines TRBV6-4 with TRBJ1-2; D is unresolved. This CDR3 comprises 17 residues. The germline V gene has CDR1 MRHNA and CDR2 SNTAGT. Trimming removed 3 bases at V and 5 bases at J, with 22 bases between.

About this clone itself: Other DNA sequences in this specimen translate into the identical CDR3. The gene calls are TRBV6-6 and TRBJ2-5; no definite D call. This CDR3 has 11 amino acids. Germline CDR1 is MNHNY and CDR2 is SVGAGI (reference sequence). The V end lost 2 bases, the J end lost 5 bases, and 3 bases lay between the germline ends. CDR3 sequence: CASSYGETQYF. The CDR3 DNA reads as TGTGCCAGCAGTTACGGGGAGACCCAGTACTTC.

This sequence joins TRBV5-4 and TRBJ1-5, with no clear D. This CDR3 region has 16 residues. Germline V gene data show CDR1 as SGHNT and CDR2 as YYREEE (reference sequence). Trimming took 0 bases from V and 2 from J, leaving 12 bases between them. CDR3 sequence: CASSLGPLDGNQPQHF. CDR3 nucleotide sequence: TGTGCCAGCAGCTTGGGACCCTTGGACGGCAATCAGCCCCAGCATTTT.

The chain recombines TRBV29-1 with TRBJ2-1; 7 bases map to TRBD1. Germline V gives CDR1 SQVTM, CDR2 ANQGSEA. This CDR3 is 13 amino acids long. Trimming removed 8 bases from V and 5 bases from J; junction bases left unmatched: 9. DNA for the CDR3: TGCAGCTCCTTCGGGACAGCTCACAATGAGCAGTTCTTC. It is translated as CSSFGTAHNEQFF.

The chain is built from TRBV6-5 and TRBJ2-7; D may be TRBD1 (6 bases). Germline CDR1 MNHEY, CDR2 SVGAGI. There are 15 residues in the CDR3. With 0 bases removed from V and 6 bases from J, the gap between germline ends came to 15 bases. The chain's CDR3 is CASSYSRQGIGEQYF. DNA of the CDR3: TGTGCCAGCAGTTACTCGAGGCAGGGGATAGGCGAGCAGTACTTC.

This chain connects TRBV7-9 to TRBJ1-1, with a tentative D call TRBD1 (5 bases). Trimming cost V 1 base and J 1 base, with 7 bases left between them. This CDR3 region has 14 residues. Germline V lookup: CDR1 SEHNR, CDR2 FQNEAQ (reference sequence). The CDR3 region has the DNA TGTGCCAGCAGCTTAGTCAGGGAGAACACTGAAGCTTTCTTT. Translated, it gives CASSLVRENTEAFF.

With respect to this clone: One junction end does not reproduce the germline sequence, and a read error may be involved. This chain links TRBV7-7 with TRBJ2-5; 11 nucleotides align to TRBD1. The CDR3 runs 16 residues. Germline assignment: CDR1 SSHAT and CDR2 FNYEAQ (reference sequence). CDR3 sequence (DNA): TGTGCTAGCAGCTCCCTTGGGACAGGGGGTAGGGGGACCCAGTACTTC. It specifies CASSSLGTGGRGTQYF.

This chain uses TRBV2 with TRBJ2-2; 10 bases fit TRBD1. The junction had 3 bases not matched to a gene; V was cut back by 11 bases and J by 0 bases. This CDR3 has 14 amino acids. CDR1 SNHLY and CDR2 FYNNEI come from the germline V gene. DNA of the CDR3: TGTGCCGGGGGACAGGGGCCGAACACCGGGGAGCTGTTTTTT. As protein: CAGGQGPNTGELFF.

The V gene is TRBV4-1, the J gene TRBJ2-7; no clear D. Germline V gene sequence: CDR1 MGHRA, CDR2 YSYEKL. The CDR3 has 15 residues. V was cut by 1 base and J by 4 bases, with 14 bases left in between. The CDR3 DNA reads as TGCGCCAGCAGCCAAGTGGCCTTCTACGAATACGAGCAGTACTTC. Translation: CASSQVAFYEYEQYF.

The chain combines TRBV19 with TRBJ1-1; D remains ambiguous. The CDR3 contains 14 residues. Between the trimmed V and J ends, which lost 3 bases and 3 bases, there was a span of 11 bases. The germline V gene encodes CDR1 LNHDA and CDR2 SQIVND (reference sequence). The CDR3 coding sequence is TGTGCCAGTAGTATTTTCGCTCCTTACACTGAAGCTTTCTTT. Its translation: CASSIFAPYTEAFF.

CDR3 sequence reads: CASSALVSSGYTF. The CDR3 DNA sequence: TGTGCCAGCAGTGCTTTAGTTTCGAGTGGCTACACCTTC. V gene TRBV2 combines with J gene TRBJ1-2; D is uncertain. Germline values: CDR1 SNHLY, CDR2 FYNNEI. V was pared by 4 bases and J by 7 bases, with 13 bases between. The CDR3 totals 13 residues.

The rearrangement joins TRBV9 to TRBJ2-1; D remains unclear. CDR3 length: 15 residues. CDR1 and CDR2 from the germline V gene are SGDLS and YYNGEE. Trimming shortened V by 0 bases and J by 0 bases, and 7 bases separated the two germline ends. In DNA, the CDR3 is TGTGCCAGCAGCGTAGAGCTGAGCTCCTACAATGAGCAGTTCTTC. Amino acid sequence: CASSVELSSYNEQFF. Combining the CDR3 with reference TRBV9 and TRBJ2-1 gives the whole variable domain DSGVTQTPKHLITATGQRVTLRCSPRSGDLSVYWYQQSLDQGLQFLIQYYNGEERAKGNILERFSAQQFPDLHSELNLSSLELGDSALYFCASSVELSSYNEQFFGPGTRLTVL.

The CDR3 loop reads CAWKGGPNQPQHF. In nucleotides, the CDR3 is TGTGCCTGGAAGGGGGGGCCCAATCAGCCCCAGCATTTT. V and J are TRBV30 and TRBJ1-5, with D perhaps matching TRBD1 (6 bases). V lost 4 bases and J lost 3, with 10 bases in between. CDR1 and CDR2 from the germline V gene are GTSNPN and SVGIG (reference sequence). The CDR3 sequence is 13 residues long. Using reference TRBV30 and TRBJ1-5 for the parts outside the CDR3, the full variable domain is SQTIHQWPATLVQPVGSPLSLECTVEGTSNPNLYWYRQAAGRGLQLLFYSVGIGQISSEVPQNLSASRPQDRQFILSSKKLLLSDSGFYLCAWKGGPNQPQHFGDGTRLSIL.